One T cell receptor (beta chain) is described in this entry. These data belong to a study of glioma-infiltrating T cells. Turning to the study itself: About 1 million peripheral T cells were targeted at roughly 4.5- to 10-fold coverage.

TCR alpha and beta CDR3 regions were amplified from RNA using iRepertoire nested multiplex PCR. Using its own MiXCR run on the multiplex PCR reads, TCRdb lists one record per CDR3 protein. This repertoire shows more than 300,000 distinct CDR3 sequences, 41% found once; its top ten account for around 12%. V lost 7 bases, J lost 2 bases, and 4 bases stayed unmatched. Germline lookup yields CDR1 SNHLY and CDR2 FYNNEI. CDR3 length equals 13 residues. The sequencing input was glioma tissue, nonneoplastic brain tissue, or PBMCs (not recorded which). The V gene is TRBV2, the J gene TRBJ1-1, with 7 nucleotides matching TRBD1. This sequence was found in a human donor with low-grade glioma or glioblastoma, undergoing nonglioma brain surgery, or in good health (not recorded which). CDR3 nucleotide sequence: TGTGCCAGCACCCGGGACAGTAACACTGAAGCTTTCTTT. This codes for CASTRDSNTEAFF.